These 7 T cell receptor beta chains share one sample of origin, sequenced in a study of shared clonotypes between healthy human individuals (TCRdb year 2020). Library preparation employed the immunoSEQ multiplex PCR assay. Entries here come from immuneACCESS through TCRdb and include only in-frame sequences with V and J called. Some clones fail to appear in such tables; in the studies checked, an unresolved V gene covers under half of the shortfall, and the cause of the remainder is unknown. This sample has roughly 1,000,000 clones in its table, and approximately 78% of those were observed once. 0.4% to 0.55% of the sample lies in the top ten. Sequences were obtained from memory CD4+ T cells from PBMCs. The cell subset or site tag for this specimen amounts to: CD45RA-negative fraction. These receptors were obtained from a man between 18 and 29 years old in good health. Some clones in this sample may be carry-over from other donors' samples.

The rearrangement links TRBV7-3 to TRBJ1-1; the D gene is possibly TRBD1 (5 bases). The germline CDR1 and CDR2 sequences are SGHTA and FQGTGA. Deletions cut 2 bases from V and 0 bases from J, with 10 bases between. The length of the CDR3 is 15 residues. DNA of the CDR3: TGTGCCAGCAGCTTACAGGGAAGGGTGAACACTGAAGCTTTCTTT. Protein: CASSLQGRVNTEAFF.

The count of this clone is one. The chain carries TRBV7-8 and TRBJ2-6; D not certain. Germline V CDR1 and CDR2: SGHVS, FQNEAQ. V lost 4 bases and J lost 0, with 7 bases in between. This CDR3 has 15 amino acids. This CDR3 reads CASSSRSSGANVLTF. CDR3 nucleotide sequence: TGTGCCAGCAGCTCCAGATCCTCTGGGGCCAACGTCCTGACTTTC.

This chain uses TRBV29-1 with TRBJ1-2, with TRBD1 as a possible D gene (5 bases). Germline assignment: CDR1 SQVTM and CDR2 ANQGSEA. CDR3 length equals 13 residues. Trimming removed 6 bases from V and 3 bases from J, with 14 bases in between. CDR3 amino acids: CSVSRGRDYGYTF. Written as DNA, the CDR3 is TGCAGCGTCTCTCGGGGCCGGGACTATGGCTACACCTTC.

Comment on this clone: It is likely a read error: a sequence one base away is far more abundant. The chain joins TRBV14 to TRBJ1-2; the D gene is possibly TRBD1 (5 bases). Per the germline V gene, CDR1 is SGHDN and CDR2 is FVKESK. V was clipped by 4 bases and J by 0 bases, with 6 bases between them. The CDR3 totals 13 residues. In nucleotides, the CDR3 is TGTGCCAGCAGCCCGACAGCTAACTATGGCTACACCTTC. Its protein is CASSPTANYGYTF.

The genes are TRBV7-2 and TRBJ2-3; D is unclear. Trimming took 3 bases from V and 2 from J, leaving 6 bases between them. Germline loops: CDR1 SGHTA, CDR2 FQGNSA. The CDR3 loop spans 13 amino acids. This CDR3 is CASSLDPTDTQYF. The DNA of the CDR3 is TGTGCCAGCAGCTTGGACCCCACAGATACGCAGTATTTT.

The V call is TRBV19, the J call TRBJ2-1; D not resolved. The CDR3 runs 15 residues. Germline assignment: CDR1 LNHDA and CDR2 SQIVND (reference sequence). V shed 2 bases and J shed 6 bases, with 14 bases lying between them. CDR3 sequence: CASSIWVSGGNEQFF. Written as DNA, the CDR3 is TGTGCCAGTAGTATATGGGTATCTGGCGGCAATGAGCAGTTCTTC.

The gene calls are TRBV6-6 and TRBJ2-3, with D possibly TRBD2 on 6 matching bases. Germline CDR1 is MNHNY and CDR2 is SVGAGI (reference sequence). V was pared by 3 bases and J by 0 bases, with 10 bases between. The CDR3 covers 15 residues. CDR3 sequence reads: CASSYNRGSTDTQYF. Here the CDR3 DNA reads TGTGCCAGCAGTTATAATCGGGGGAGCACAGATACGCAGTATTTT.